Listed below are T cell receptor beta chains from one sample, sequenced in a study of STAT3 mutations in large granular lymphocyte leukemia. TCRdb's table, derived via immunoSEQ multiplex PCR, lists solely in-frame clones and lacks some. In the table there are around 6,600 clones, just under 35% of which are singletons. The sequencing sample was made of peripheral blood mononuclear cells. These receptors all stem from a woman between 40 and 55 years old with T-cell large granular lymphocyte leukemia. Some clones in this sample may be carry-over from other donors' samples. The CDR3 runs from the conserved cysteine through the conserved F or W. D genes are given only for firm matches. Expanded clones get a size class; other rows say once, few or many, or leave the size out.

D gene	J gene	V gene	clone size	CDR3 protein	CDR3 DNA
-	TRBJ1-1	TRBV5-5	-	CASSPLTAPDAFF	TGTGCCAGCAGCCCTTTAACGGCGCCTGACGCTTTCTTT
TRBD1	TRBJ1-2	TRBV6-5	few	CASSDQGGGRGYTF	TGTGCCAGCAGCGACCAGGGGGGCGGACGGGGCTACACCTTC
-	TRBJ2-7	TRBV7-9	-	CASSLLGSYEQYF	TGTGCCAGCAGCTTACTCGGCTCCTACGAGCAGTACTTC
-	TRBJ2-5	TRBV5-1	few	CASSTRTEETQYF	TGCGCCAGCAGCACTCGGACAGAAGAGACCCAGTACTTC
-	TRBJ2-7	TRBV12-5	-	CASGLERTDLGEQYF	TGTGCTAGTGGTTTGGAAAGGACAGACTTGGGGGAGCAGTACTTC
TRBD1	TRBJ2-5	TRBV7-8	few	CASSLEAGGEETQYF	TGTGCCAGCAGCCTAGAGGCAGGGGGAGAAGAGACCCAGTACTTC
-	TRBJ2-7	TRBV2	-	CASSQGTYEQYF	TGTGCCAGCAGTCAGGGGACCTACGAGCAGTACTTC
-	TRBJ2-1	TRBV19	-	CASSIKPNEQFF	TGTGCCAGTAGTATTAAGCCCAATGAGCAGTTCTTC
-	TRBJ2-5	TRBV5-6	few	CASSLGGAGQLQETQYF	TGTGCCAGCAGCTTGGGGGGAGCGGGACAGCTCCAAGAGACCCAGTACTTC
TRBD1	TRBJ2-1	TRBV30	few	CAWSGGTAEQFF	TGTGCCTGGAGTGGGGGGACAGCGGAGCAGTTCTTC
-	TRBJ1-2	TRBV6-1	-	CASSERFANYGYTF	TGTGCCAGCAGTGAAAGGTTTGCTAACTATGGCTACACCTTC
-	TRBJ1-1	TRBV5-6	few	CASSLTGLYTEAFF	TGTGCCAGCAGCTTGACTGGGCTTTACACTGAAGCTTTCTTT
-	TRBJ2-7	TRBV10-3	-	CAISRESYEQYF	TGTGCCATTTCCAGGGAATCCTACGAGCAGTACTTC
-	TRBJ1-5	TRBV19	-	CASRIGGSQVEPQHF	TGTGCCAGTAGAATAGGCGGGTCTCAAGTGGAGCCCCAGCATTTT
TRBD2	TRBJ2-1	TRBV5-4	-	CASNQGGLAGYNEQFF	TGTGCCAGCAACCAGGGCGGACTAGCCGGGTACAATGAGCAGTTCTTC
-	TRBJ2-5	TRBV4-1	-	CASSQDSAGSRETQYF	TGCGCCAGCAGCCAAGATTCGGCAGGGAGCAGGGAGACCCAGTACTTC
TRBD1	TRBJ2-7	TRBV4-2	-	CASSQELGQSYEQYF	TGTGCCAGCAGCCAAGAATTGGGACAGTCCTACGAGCAGTACTTC
-	TRBJ2-1	TRBV19	medium-sized	CASSIDVRQMTRYNEQFF	TGTGCCAGTAGTATAGATGTCCGGCAGATGACCCGCTACAATGAGCAGTTCTTC
-	TRBJ1-2	TRBV7-3	-	CASSSQGLSNYGYTF	TGTGCCAGCAGCTCGCAGGGACTTTCTAACTATGGCTACACCTTC
-	TRBJ1-2	TRBV30	few	CAWTIGTSAAGNYGYTF	TGTGCCTGGACCATTGGGACGTCGGCAGCCGGAAACTATGGCTACACCTTC
-	TRBJ2-5	TRBV18	few	CASSRRQEETQYF	TGTGCCAGCTCACGAAGACAAGAAGAGACCCAGTACTTC
TRBD1	TRBJ1-6	TRBV10-2	-	CASSPGQGRYSPLHF	TGCGCCAGCAGCCCGGGACAGGGGCGTTATTCACCCCTCCACTTT
-	TRBJ2-1	TRBV6-6	few	CASSSRMDEQFF	TGTGCCAGCAGCTCCCGAATGGATGAGCAGTTCTTC
TRBD2	TRBJ2-7	TRBV7-9	few	CASSHGAGAEKDEQYF	TGTGCCAGCAGCCACGGAGCGGGAGCAGAGAAAGACGAGCAGTACTTC
-	TRBJ1-1	TRBV2	medium-sized	CASTLPQPEAFF	TGTGCCAGCACACTGCCACAACCTGAAGCTTTCTTT
-	TRBJ1-1	TRBV5-1	few	CASSLSDSLGTEAFF	TGCGCCAGCAGCTTGTCAGACTCTCTAGGAACTGAAGCTTTCTTT
-	TRBJ2-7	TRBV15	-	CATGVRNYEQYF	TGTGCCACAGGGGTGCGGAACTACGAGCAGTACTTC
-	TRBJ2-1	TRBV9	-	CASSASNYNEQFF	TGTGCCAGCAGCGCCTCTAACTACAATGAGCAGTTCTTC
-	TRBJ1-2	TRBV13	-	CASSQGGGPGYTF	TGTGCCAGCAGCCAGGGCGGGGGGCCTGGCTACACCTTC
TRBD2	TRBJ2-7	TRBV29-1	-	CSVDGGVGSYEQYF	TGCAGCGTTGACGGGGGGGTAGGGTCCTACGAGCAGTACTTC
-	TRBJ2-1	TRBV27	-	CASSALGLQFF	TGTGCCAGCAGCGCCCTGGGACTCCAGTTCTTC